This T cell receptor beta chain was captured in a study of blood T cell repertoires in COVID-19. About the research overall: Researchers got acute and convalescent COVID-19 samples from the United States, Italy and Spain. PBMCs, B-cell-depleted T cells, or T cells were the source of the cDNA or gDNA that made up the material.

Assay: immunoSEQ multiplex PCR; the TCRdb copy retains only in-frame clones and omits some. The profile shows around 170,000 clones, just over 85% of them singletons. The V gene's germline CDR1 is MNHEY and CDR2 SVGAGI. V was pared by 7 bases and J by 5 bases, with 7 bases of the junction left unmatched. The CDR3 extends over 14 amino acids. The source of this sequence is a man in his forties or fifties with active or convalescent COVID-19. The sample comprised peripheral blood. The chain employs TRBV6-5 and TRBJ1-1, with 10 bases lining up with TRBD1. As DNA, the CDR3 is TGTGCCAGCAAAACGGACAGGGGGGGGACTGAAGCTTTCTTT. The encoded protein is CASKTDRGGTEAFF.